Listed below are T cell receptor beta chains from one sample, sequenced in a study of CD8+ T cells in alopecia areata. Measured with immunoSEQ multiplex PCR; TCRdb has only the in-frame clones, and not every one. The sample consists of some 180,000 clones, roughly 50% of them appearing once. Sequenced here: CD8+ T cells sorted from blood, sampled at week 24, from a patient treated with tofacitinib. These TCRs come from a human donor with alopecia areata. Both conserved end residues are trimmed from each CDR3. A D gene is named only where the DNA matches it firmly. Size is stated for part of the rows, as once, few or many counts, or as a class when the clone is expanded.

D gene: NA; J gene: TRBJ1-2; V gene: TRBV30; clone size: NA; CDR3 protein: AWTQTANYGYT
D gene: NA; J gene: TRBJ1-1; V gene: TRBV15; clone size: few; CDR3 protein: ATSRVRQNTEAF
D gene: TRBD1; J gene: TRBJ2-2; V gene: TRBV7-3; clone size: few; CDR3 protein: ASSSQGATGELF
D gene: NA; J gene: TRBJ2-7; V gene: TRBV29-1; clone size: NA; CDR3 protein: SVEDVSGEQY
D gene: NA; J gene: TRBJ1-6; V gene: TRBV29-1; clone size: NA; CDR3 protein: SVGVDSNSPLH
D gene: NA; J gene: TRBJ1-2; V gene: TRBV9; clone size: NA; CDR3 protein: ASRASSSYGYT
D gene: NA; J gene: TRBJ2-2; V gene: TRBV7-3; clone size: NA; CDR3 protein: ASSLRTGELF
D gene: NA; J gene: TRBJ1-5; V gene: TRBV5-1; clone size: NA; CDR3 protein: ASSLVGDSNQPQH
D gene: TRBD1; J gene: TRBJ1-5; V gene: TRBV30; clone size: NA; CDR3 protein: AWSVQGNQPQH
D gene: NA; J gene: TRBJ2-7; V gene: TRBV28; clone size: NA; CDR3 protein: ASSPGGGLKY
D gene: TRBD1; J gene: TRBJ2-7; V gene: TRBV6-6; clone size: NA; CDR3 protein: ASSGTGAQEQY
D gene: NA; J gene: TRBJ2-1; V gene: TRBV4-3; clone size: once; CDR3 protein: ASSQDPFGENNEQF
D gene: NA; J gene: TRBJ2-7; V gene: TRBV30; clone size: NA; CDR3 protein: AWSGQQVYEQY
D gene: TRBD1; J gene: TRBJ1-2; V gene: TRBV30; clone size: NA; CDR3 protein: AWSSTGGGDGYT
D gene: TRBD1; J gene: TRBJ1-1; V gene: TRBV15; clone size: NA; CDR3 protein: ATSTRDRDRGTEAF
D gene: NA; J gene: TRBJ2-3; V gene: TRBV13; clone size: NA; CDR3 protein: ASSLTGPSTDTQY
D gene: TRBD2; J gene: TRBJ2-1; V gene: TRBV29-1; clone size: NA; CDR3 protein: SVERAGDAYNEQF
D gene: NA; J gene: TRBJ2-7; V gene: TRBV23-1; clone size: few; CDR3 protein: ASTEADLSSYEQY
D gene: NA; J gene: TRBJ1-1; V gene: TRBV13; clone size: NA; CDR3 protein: ASSARGRGVSEAF
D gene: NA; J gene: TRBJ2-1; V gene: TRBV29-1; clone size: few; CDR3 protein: SVGRGPYNEQF
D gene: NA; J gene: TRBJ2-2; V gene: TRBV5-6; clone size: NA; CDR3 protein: ASSLAENTGELF
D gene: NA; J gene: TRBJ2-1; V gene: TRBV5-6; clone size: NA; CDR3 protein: ASSLGANEQF
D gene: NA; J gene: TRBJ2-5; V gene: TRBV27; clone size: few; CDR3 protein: ASRSISQETQY
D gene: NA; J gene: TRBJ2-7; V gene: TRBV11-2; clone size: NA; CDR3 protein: ASSSPVGFSEQY